This entry describes one T cell receptor (beta chain). No antigen is known for it. No base quality information exists; no much larger clone differs at one position. This sample is part of a study of shared clonotypes between healthy human individuals (TCRdb year 2020). In the study overall: The cohort comprised two women and three men aged 18 to 49 years. Between about 0.94 and 8.9 billion PBMCs per donor were obtained by leukapheresis. To estimate repertoire size and how much clonotype sharing occurs between individuals, the study deeply sequenced the blood TCR repertoires of roughly 5 healthy adults. To increase sequencing depth and limit assay-specific biases, TCR repertoire library preparation and sequencing were carried out by different laboratories using diverse techniques. Results and caveats for the whole study, not just this receptor: The genetic and exposure-history diversity represented was limited by the small number of donors. Sampling was restricted to blood, and TCR repertoires in tissues likely differ from the TCR repertoires found in blood. Based on pairwise subsampling, the degree of clonotype sharing among donors was expected to be affected by sequencing depth.

TCR CDR3 regions were amplified from genomic DNA by multiplex PCR using the deep immunoSEQ assay. Extracted genomic DNA from each cell subset was distributed evenly across all wells of several immunoSEQ 96-well plates, and each plate was treated as a replicate. For unsorted PBMC, approximately 290 ng genomic DNA, equal to approximately 30,000 T cell genomes, was loaded into each replicate PCR. Genomic DNA from unsorted PBMC was sequenced over ten immunoSEQ deep assay plates. Purified libraries were measured with a Qubit 3.0 fluorometer, size-checked on a Bioanalyzer 2100, and measured again with the KAPA Library Quantification kit. A separate single-read 150-cycle Illumina NextSeq 550 flow cell was used to sequence each immunoSEQ 96-well plate. Processing in the source paper ran as follows. The immunoSEQ output contained only junctional sequences without quality scores, so filtering could not match that applied to full-length reads. To assign V/J genes and CDR3, sequences were annotated against IMGT germline references using PyIR, a Python wrapper for IgBLAST v1.9. Reads were removed for weak V/J assignments (E-value above 1e-6), missing CDR3, stop codons, out-of-frame junctions, or ambiguous translated residues. V3J clonotypes were defined by identical inferred V gene, J gene, and CDR3 amino acid sequence. The percentage overlap between two repertoires was calculated by dividing the number of shared unique clonotypes by the size of the smaller repertoire. RTK rarefaction, the Chao1 estimator, and Recon v2.1 estimates of unobserved clonotypes were used to assess repertoire richness. TCRdb mirrors the immuneACCESS table, restricted to in-frame sequences. Some clones are absent from its copies; in checked studies, under half trace to an unresolved V gene, and the reason for the others is unknown. V, J and clone size reflect that table, while D and trimming were determined from the DNA. The table for this sample lists about 450,000 clones; around 79% of them were counted only once. About 12% of the sample rests with the top ten.

Donors were healthy HIV-negative adults with no recently reported acute infections or vaccinations. Every donor was a Caucasian adult living in Nashville, Tennessee, USA. In the unsorted samples, 70 million to 95 million PBMCs were counted, and genomic DNA was extracted using the QIAamp DNA Blood Mini kit. After blood collection by leukapheresis, PBMCs were isolated using Ficoll-Histopaque density gradient centrifugation and then cryopreserved in the vapor phase of liquid nitrogen. Its CDR3 holds 15 amino acids, cysteine through phenylalanine. Only the CDR3 DNA is retained, 45 bases long and in frame from the first base. As encoded in the germline V gene, CDR1 is MDHEN while CDR2 is SYDVKM. At the junction V is shortened by 8 bases and J by 4 bases, with 20 bases in between.

Sequencing was done on a sample of PBMCs. The rearranged chain carries TRBV28 and TRBJ2-5; the best D guess is TRBD1, with 6 bases matching. This TCR derives from a woman aged 40 to 50 in good health. Some clones in this sample may be carry-over from other donors' samples. The CDR3 sequence is CASGAFRGLGETQYF. The nucleotide sequence reads as follows: TGTGCCAGCGGGGCATTCAGGGGTCTGGGAGAGACCCAGTACTTC.